This T cell receptor beta chain originates from a study of CD8+ T cells in alopecia areata. Study outcomes and limitations: Because one nonresponder was included, the link of baseline CD8+ expansion to response is considered uncertain.

Concerning this clone itself: The antigen is not known.

Extraction of RNA preceded its reverse transcription into cDNA, which served as the sequencing template. Data came from immunoSEQ multiplex PCR; TCRdb stores just in-frame clones and leaves some out. The sample holds under 150,000 clones, approximately 51% seen once. CDR1 and CDR2 from the germline V gene are SGHAT and FQNNGV. This CDR3 region has 17 residues. The ends lost 3 bases at V and 0 bases at J; junction bases unmatched: 8. The treatment was: oral pan-JAK inhibitor, 5-10 mg twice daily. Sorting from PBMCs produced CD4+ and CD8+ T cells. This sequence was found in a human donor with alopecia areata. The sequenced sample was CD4+ T cells sorted from blood, obtained at week 24, from a patient treated with tofacitinib. The chain uses TRBV11-2 and TRBJ2-7, with TRBD2 identical over 10 bases. The chain's CDR3 is CASSFPTSGKSSYEQYF. The CDR3 DNA follows: TGTGCCAGCAGCTTTCCCACTAGCGGGAAAAGCTCCTACGAGCAGTACTTC.